This T cell receptor beta chain is drawn from a study of cytomegalovirus exposure and HLA in healthy donors. Study-wide findings and caveats: Cytomegalovirus association was assigned to 170 or so TCR beta chains. Reports showed the classifier diagnosing cytomegalovirus status with high specificity and sensitivity.

Clones were sequenced by immunoSEQ multiplex PCR, and TCRdb holds only the in-frame ones, with some missing. The sample has about 220,000 clones; about 91% are singletons. The donors were part of the validation cohort of around 110 subjects. That cohort was separate from the first cohort, which comprised 666 subjects. Comments on this clone: Its antigen is unidentified.

CDR3 length: 16 residues. J lost 2 bases, V lost 1 base, and 5 bases had no gene match. Germline V gene sequence: CDR1 SGHTA, CDR2 FQGNSA. The chain has TRBV7-2 and TRBJ2-1; 7 nucleotides line up with TRBD2. Sequences were obtained from PBMCs. This receptor was identified in a woman aged 18-29 years in good health and CMV-seronegative. The CDR3 loop reads CASSLGGLAAYNEQFF. DNA for the CDR3: TGTGCCAGCAGCTTAGGTGGCCTAGCGGCCTACAATGAGCAGTTCTTC.